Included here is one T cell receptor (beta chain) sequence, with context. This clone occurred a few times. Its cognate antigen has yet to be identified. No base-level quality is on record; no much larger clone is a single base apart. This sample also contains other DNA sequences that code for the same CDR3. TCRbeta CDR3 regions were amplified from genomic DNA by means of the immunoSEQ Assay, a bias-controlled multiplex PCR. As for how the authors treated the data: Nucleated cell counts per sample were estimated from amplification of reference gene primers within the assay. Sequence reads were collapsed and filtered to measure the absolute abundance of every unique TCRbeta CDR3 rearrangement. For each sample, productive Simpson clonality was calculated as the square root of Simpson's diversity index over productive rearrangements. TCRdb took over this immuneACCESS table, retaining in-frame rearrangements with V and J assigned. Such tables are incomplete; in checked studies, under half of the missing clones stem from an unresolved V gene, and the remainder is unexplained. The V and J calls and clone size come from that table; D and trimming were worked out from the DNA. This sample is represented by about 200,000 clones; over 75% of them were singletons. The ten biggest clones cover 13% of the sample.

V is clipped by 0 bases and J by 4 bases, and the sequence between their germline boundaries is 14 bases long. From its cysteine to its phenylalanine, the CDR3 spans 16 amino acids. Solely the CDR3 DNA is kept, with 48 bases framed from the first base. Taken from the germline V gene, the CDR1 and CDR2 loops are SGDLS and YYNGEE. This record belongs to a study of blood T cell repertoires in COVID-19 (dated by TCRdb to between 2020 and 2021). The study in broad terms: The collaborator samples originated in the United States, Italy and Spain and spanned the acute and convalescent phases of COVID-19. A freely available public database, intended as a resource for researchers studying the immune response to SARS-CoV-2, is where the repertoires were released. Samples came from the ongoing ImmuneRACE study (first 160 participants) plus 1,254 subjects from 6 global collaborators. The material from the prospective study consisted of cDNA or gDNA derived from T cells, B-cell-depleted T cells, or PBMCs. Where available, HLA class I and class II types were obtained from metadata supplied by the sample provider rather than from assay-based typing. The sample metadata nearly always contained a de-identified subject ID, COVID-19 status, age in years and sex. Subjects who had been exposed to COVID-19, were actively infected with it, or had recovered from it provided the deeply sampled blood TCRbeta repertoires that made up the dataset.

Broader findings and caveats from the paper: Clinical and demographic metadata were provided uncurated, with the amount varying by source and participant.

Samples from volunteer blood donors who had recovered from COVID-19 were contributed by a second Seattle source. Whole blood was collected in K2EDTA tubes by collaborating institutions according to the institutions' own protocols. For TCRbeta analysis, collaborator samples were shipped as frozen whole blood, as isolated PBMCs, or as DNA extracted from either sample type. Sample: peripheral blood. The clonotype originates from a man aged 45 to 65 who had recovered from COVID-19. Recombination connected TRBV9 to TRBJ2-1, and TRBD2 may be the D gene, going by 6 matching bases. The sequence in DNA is TGTGCCAGCAGCGTAGCCGGGAGTGGGGGGTACAATGAGCAGTTCTTC. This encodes CASSVAGSGGYNEQFF. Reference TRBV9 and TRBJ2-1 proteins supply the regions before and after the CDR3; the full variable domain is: DSGVTQTPKHLITATGQRVTLRCSPRSGDLSVYWYQQSLDQGLQFLIQYYNGEERAKGNILERFSAQQFPDLHSELNLSSLELGDSALYFCASSVAGSGGYNEQFFGPGTRLTVL.